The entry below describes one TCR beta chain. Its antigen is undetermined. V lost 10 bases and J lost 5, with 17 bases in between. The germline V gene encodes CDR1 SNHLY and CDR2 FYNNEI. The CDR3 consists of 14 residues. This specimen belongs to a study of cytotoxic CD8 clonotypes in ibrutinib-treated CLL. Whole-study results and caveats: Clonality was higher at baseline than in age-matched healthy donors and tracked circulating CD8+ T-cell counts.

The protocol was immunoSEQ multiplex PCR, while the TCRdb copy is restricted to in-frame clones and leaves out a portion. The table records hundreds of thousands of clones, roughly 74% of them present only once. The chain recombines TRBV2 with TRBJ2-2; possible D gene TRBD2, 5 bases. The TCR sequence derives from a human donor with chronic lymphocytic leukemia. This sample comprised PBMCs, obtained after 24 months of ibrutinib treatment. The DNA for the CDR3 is TGTGCCACCAAGTCGGGATCCCAAACCGGGGAGCTGTTTTTT. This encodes CATKSGSQTGELFF.